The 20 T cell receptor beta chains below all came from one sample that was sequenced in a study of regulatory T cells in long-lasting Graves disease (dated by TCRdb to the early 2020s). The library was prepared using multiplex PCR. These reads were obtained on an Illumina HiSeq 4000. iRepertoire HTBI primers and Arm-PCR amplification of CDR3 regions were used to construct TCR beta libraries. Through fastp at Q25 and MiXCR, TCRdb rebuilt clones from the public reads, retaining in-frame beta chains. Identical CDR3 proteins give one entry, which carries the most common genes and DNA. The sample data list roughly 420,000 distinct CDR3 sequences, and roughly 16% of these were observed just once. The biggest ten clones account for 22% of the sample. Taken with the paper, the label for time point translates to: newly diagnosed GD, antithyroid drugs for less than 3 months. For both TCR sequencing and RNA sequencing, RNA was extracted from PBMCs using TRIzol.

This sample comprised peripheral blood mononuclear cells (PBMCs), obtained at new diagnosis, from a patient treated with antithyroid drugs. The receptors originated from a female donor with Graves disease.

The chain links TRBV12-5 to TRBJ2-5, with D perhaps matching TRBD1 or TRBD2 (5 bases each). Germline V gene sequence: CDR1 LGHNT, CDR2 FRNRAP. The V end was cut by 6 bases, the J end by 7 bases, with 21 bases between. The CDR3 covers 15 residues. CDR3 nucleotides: TGTGCTAGTGGCTCCAACCGGGACCCACGGGGGACCCAGTACTTC. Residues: CASGSNRDPRGTQYF.

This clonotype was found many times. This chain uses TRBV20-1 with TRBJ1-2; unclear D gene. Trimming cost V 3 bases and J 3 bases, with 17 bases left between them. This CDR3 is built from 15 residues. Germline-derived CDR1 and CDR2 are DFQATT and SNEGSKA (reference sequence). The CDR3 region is CSASGAPSVDYGYTF. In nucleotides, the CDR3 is TGCAGTGCTAGCGGTGCGCCCTCTGTCGACTATGGCTACACCTTC.

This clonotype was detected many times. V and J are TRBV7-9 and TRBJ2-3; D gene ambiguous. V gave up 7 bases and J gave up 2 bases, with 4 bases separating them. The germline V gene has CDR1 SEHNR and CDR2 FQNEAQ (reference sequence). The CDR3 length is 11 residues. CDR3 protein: CASTSTDTQYF. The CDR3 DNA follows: TGTGCCAGCACCTCCACAGATACGCAGTATTTT. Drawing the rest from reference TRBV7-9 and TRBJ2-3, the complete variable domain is DTGVSQNPRHKITKRGQNVTFRCDPISEHNRLYWYRQTLGQGPEFLTYFQNEAQLEKSRLLSDRFSAERPKGSFSTLEIQRTEQGDSAMYLCASTSTDTQYFGPGTRLTVL.

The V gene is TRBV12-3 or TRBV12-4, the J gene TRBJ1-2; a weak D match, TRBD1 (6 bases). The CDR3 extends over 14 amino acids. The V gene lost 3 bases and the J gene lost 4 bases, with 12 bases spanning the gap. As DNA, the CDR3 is TGTGCCAGCAGTTTCGCAGGGGAGGCCTATGGCTACACCTTC. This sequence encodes CASSFAGEAYGYTF.

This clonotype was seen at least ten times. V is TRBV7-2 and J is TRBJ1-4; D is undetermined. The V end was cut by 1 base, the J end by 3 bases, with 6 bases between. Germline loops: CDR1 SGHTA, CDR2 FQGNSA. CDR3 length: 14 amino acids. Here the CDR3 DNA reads TGTGCCAGCAGCTTAGAATCGTCTAATGAAAAACTGTTTTTT. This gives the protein CASSLESSNEKLFF.

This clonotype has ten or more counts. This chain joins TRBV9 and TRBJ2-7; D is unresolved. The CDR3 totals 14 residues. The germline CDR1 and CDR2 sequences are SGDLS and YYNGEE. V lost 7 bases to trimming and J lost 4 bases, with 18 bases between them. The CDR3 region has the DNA TGTGCCAGCGGTGATGCCGGACCCTCGTACGAGCAGTACTTC. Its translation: CASGDAGPSYEQYF.

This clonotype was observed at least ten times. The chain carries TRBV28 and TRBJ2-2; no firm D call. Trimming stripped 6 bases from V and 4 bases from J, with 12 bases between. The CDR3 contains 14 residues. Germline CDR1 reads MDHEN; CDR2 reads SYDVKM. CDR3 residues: CASRLSYGTGELFF. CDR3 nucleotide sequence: TGTGCCAGCAGACTCTCTTACGGCACCGGGGAGCTGTTTTTT.

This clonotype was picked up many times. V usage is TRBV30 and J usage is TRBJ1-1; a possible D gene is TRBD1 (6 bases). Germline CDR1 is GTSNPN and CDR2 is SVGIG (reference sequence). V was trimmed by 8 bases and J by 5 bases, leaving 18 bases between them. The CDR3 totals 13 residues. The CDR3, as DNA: TGTGCCCAACAGAGCCAGGGGCGTACTGAAGCTTTCTTT. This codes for CAQQSQGRTEAFF.

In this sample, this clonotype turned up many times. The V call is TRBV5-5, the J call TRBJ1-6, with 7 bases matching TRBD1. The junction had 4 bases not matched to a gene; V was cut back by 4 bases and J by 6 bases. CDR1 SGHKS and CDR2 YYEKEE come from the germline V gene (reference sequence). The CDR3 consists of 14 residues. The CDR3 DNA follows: TGTGCCAGCAGCCACGGGACAGCTAATTCACCCCTCCACTTT. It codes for CASSHGTANSPLHF.

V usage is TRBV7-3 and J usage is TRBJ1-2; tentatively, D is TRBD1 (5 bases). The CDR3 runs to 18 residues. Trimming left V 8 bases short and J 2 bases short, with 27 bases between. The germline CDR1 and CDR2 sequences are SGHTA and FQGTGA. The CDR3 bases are TGTGCCAGCTCACCACCCGTCGGCAGGGCGGCCCAAAACTATGGCTACACCTTC. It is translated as CASSPPVGRAAQNYGYTF.

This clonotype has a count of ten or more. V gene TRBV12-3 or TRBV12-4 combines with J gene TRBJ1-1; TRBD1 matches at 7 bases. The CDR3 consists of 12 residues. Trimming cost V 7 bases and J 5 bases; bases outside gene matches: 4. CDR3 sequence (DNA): TGTGCCAGCACTCAGGGGGGGACTGAAGCTTTCTTT. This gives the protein CASTQGGTEAFF.

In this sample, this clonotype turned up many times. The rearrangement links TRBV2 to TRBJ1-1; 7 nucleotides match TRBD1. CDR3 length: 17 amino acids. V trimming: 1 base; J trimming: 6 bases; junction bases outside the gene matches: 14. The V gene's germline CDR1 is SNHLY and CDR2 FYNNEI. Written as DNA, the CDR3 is TGTGCCAGCAGTGAAGATTTCCGGCGCAGGGGGGTCCCTGAAGCTTTCTTT. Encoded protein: CASSEDFRRRGVPEAFF.

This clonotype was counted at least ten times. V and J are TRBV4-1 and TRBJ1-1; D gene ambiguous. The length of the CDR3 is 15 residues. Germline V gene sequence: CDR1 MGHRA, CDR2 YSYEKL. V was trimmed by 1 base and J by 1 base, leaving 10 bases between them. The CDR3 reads CASSQGEGPNTEAFF. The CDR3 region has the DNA TGCGCCAGCAGCCAAGGGGAGGGCCCGAACACTGAAGCTTTCTTT.

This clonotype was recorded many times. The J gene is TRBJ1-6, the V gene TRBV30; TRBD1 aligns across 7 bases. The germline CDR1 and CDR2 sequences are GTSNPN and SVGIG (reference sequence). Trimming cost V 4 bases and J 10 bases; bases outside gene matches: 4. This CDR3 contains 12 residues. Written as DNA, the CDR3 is TGTGCCTGGAATCACAGGGGATCACCCCTCCACTTT. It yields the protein CAWNHRGSPLHF.

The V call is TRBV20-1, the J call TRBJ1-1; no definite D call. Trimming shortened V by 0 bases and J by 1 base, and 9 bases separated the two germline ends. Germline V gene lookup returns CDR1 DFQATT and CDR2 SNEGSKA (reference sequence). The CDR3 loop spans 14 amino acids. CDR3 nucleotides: TGCAGTGCTAGAGATCGGGAAAGGAACACTGAAGCTTTCTTT. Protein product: CSARDRERNTEAFF.

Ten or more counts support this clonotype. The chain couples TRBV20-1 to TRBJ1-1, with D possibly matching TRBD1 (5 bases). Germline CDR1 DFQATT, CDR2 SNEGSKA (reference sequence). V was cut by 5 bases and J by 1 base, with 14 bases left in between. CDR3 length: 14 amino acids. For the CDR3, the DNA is TGCAGTGCTTGGGCCGGGACGGCGAACACTGAAGCTTTCTTT. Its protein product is CSAWAGTANTEAFF.

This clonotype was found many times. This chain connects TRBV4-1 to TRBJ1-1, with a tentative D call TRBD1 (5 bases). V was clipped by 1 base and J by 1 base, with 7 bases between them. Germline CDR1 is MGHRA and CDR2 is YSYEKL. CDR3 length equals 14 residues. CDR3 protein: CASSQVDRNTEAFF. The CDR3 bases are TGCGCCAGCAGCCAAGTTGACAGGAACACTGAAGCTTTCTTT.

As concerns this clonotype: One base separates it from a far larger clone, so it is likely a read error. CDR3 DNA: TGTGCCAGCAGCTTCGGGACGGGACGCACAGATACGCAGTATTTT. Protein sequence: CASSFGTGRTDTQYF. The rearrangement links TRBV5-5 to TRBJ2-3, with D tentatively TRBD1 or TRBD2 (5 bases each). The V gene's germline CDR1 is SGHKS and CDR2 YYEKEE (reference sequence). The V gene lost 2 bases and the J gene lost 1 base, with 11 bases spanning the gap. This CDR3 is 15 amino acids long.

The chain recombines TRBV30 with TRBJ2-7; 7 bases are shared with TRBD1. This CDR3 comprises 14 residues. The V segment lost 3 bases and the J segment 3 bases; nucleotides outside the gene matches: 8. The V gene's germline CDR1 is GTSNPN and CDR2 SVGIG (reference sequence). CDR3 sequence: CAWRELTGNYEQYF. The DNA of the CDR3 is TGTGCCTGGAGAGAATTGACAGGGAACTACGAGCAGTACTTC.

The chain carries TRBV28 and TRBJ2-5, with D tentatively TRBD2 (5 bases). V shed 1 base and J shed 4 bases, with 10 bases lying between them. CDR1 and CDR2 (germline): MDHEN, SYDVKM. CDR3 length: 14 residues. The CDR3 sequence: CASSLYTRLETQYF. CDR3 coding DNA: TGTGCCAGCAGTTTATACACTAGGCTAGAGACCCAGTACTTC.